The 7 T cell receptor beta chains listed next were all sequenced from one sample in a study of T cells in Graves' hyperthyroidism and ophthalmopathy. Amplified regions were TCR beta CDR3 sequences from RNA transcripts. An initial round of RT-PCR targeting the TCR CDR3 relied on the HTBI primer set. Each CDR3 protein gets one entry after TCRdb re-called the multiplex PCR reads with MiXCR. The table records roughly 110,000 distinct CDR3 sequences, 15% to 20% of them present only once. The sequenced material came from blood. These TCRs come from a woman between 50 and 59 years old with Graves' hyperthyroidism.

This clonotype was seen at least ten times. The CDR3 DNA reads as TGTGCCAGCAGCCAAGTCCGAAAGACAGGGGACTATGGCTACACCTTC. As protein: CASSQVRKTGDYGYTF. The V gene is TRBV3-1, the J gene TRBJ1-2; 8 bases map to TRBD1. The CDR3 is 16 amino acids. J was trimmed by 3 bases and V by 1 base; bases with no gene match: 7. Germline V gene sequence: CDR1 LGHDT, CDR2 YNNKEL (reference sequence).

This clonotype was recorded a few times. V is TRBV27 and J is TRBJ1-1; D ambiguous. The CDR3 has 13 amino acids. Per the germline V gene, CDR1 is MNHEY and CDR2 is SMNVEV (reference sequence). V was shortened by 7 bases and J by 3 bases, with 12 bases between the two germline ends. DNA for the CDR3: TGTGCCAGCAAGGCGTATGGGGACACTGAAGCTTTCTTT. Translation: CASKAYGDTEAFF.

This clonotype was observed many times. The gene calls are TRBV7-9 and TRBJ1-6; D not certain. Trimming left V 5 bases short and J 4 bases short, with 15 bases between. CDR1 is SEHNR, CDR2 FQNEAQ, per germline (reference sequence). The CDR3 runs 16 residues. CDR3 residues: CASSRSLPRYNSPLHF. In nucleotides, the CDR3 is TGTGCCAGCAGCCGCTCCCTCCCACGTTATAATTCACCCCTCCACTTT. Filled out from reference TRBV7-9 and TRBJ1-6, the complete variable domain reads DTGVSQNPRHKITKRGQNVTFRCDPISEHNRLYWYRQTLGQGPEFLTYFQNEAQLEKSRLLSDRFSAERPKGSFSTLEIQRTEQGDSAMYLCASSRSLPRYNSPLHFGNGTRLTVT.

The table lists this clonotype with many counts. V gene TRBV9 combines with J gene TRBJ2-1; D possibly corresponds to TRBD2 (6 bases). Trimming removed 3 bases from V and 8 bases from J, with 18 bases in between. The CDR3 extends over 15 amino acids. Germline V lookup: CDR1 SGDLS, CDR2 YYNGEE. The CDR3: CASSAGLALIDEQFF. Written as DNA, the CDR3 is TGTGCCAGCAGCGCGGGTCTAGCGCTAATCGATGAGCAGTTCTTC.

There are many counts of this clonotype. V is TRBV2 and J is TRBJ2-3; 8 positions match TRBD1. V was clipped by 5 bases and J by 5 bases; unmatched bases: 9. Germline V gene sequence: CDR1 SNHLY, CDR2 FYNNEI. The length of the CDR3 is 15 residues. The CDR3 bases are TGTGCCAGCAGTTCCGGACAGGGAAGGGGAGATACGCAGTATTTT. Translated, it gives CASSSGQGRGDTQYF.

The table lists this clonotype with a few counts. The chain has TRBV7-9 and TRBJ2-1; 9 bases map to TRBD2. Germline CDR1 is SEHNR and CDR2 is FQNEAQ (reference sequence). V shed 1 base, J shed 8 bases, and the junction held 9 bases outside the gene matches. The CDR3 is 16 residues long. In DNA form, the CDR3 reads TGTGCCAGCAGCTTAGGCGGGAGGGGATTAGGAGATGAGCAGTTCTTC. Its translation is CASSLGGRGLGDEQFF.

The table lists this clonotype with many counts. The chain recombines TRBV11-2 with TRBJ2-2; D not resolved. V lost 4 bases to trimming and J lost 2 bases, with 8 bases between them. The CDR3 has 14 residues. Germline CDR1 SGHAT, CDR2 FQNNGV. The CDR3 DNA follows: TGTGCCAGCAGCTATGGGCCCAACACCGGGGAGCTGTTTTTT. This sequence encodes CASSYGPNTGELFF.